A selection of T cell receptor beta chains follows, all from one sample in a study of cytomegalovirus exposure and HLA in healthy donors. Here immunoSEQ multiplex PCR was the method, and the copy in TCRdb shows in-frame clones only, minus some. The table records approximately 190,000 clones, about 84% of them present only once. Sequencing was done on a sample of PBMCs. These receptors were obtained from a woman aged 25 to 45 in good health and CMV-seropositive. Each CDR3 is given with its conserved first and last residue. Fields, in order: J gene, D gene, clone size, V gene, CDR3 DNA, CDR3 protein. D genes are given only for firm matches. Size is stated for part of the rows, as once, few or many counts, or as a class when the clone is expanded.

j_call: TRBJ2-3
d_call: -
clone_size: -
v_call: TRBV9
cdr3_nt: TGTGCCAGCAGCGGGAGGAGGGGACGCACAGATACGCAGTATTTT
cdr3_aa: CASSGRRGRTDTQYF

j_call: TRBJ1-1
d_call: TRBD1
clone_size: -
v_call: TRBV19
cdr3_nt: TGTGCCAGTACCCCAGAGGGGGCGCCTAACACTGAAGCTTTCTTT
cdr3_aa: CASTPEGAPNTEAFF

j_call: TRBJ1-1
d_call: -
clone_size: few
v_call: TRBV10-1
cdr3_nt: TGCGCCAGCAGTGAGTATGGACAGACTGAAGCTTTCTTT
cdr3_aa: CASSEYGQTEAFF

j_call: TRBJ1-5
d_call: -
clone_size: -
v_call: TRBV5-1
cdr3_nt: TGCGCCAGCAGCTTGGAGCGAAATCAGCCCCAGCATTTT
cdr3_aa: CASSLERNQPQHF

j_call: TRBJ2-7
d_call: TRBD1
clone_size: few
v_call: TRBV7-8
cdr3_nt: TGTGCCAGCAGCTTCGGGACAGGGGGCTACGAGCAGTACTTC
cdr3_aa: CASSFGTGGYEQYF

j_call: TRBJ2-2
d_call: -
clone_size: -
v_call: TRBV10-2
cdr3_nt: TGCGCCAGCACCCTAGCTGGGGAGCTGTTTTTT
cdr3_aa: CASTLAGELFF

j_call: TRBJ1-4
d_call: -
clone_size: -
v_call: TRBV28
cdr3_nt: TGTGCCAGCAGCCGTTTGGCAGGGTTCCCCAATGAAAAACTGTTTTTT
cdr3_aa: CASSRLAGFPNEKLFF

j_call: TRBJ2-1
d_call: TRBD1
clone_size: once
v_call: TRBV4-3
cdr3_nt: TGCGCCAGCAGCCAGGGGGACAGGGGGTGGGATGAGCAGTTCTTC
cdr3_aa: CASSQGDRGWDEQFF

j_call: TRBJ2-7
d_call: -
clone_size: -
v_call: TRBV6-4
cdr3_nt: TGTGCCAGCAGTGACCGACAGCTAAGCTCCTACGAGCAGTACTTC
cdr3_aa: CASSDRQLSSYEQYF

j_call: TRBJ2-1
d_call: TRBD2
clone_size: -
v_call: TRBV27
cdr3_nt: TGTGCCAGCAGTTTACTCCTAGCGGGAGGGCCGGACAATGAGCAGTTCTTC
cdr3_aa: CASSLLLAGGPDNEQFF

j_call: TRBJ1-2
d_call: -
clone_size: once
v_call: TRBV5-1
cdr3_nt: TGCGCCAGCAGCTACGACAGAAACTATGGCTACACCTTC
cdr3_aa: CASSYDRNYGYTF

j_call: TRBJ1-6
d_call: TRBD1
clone_size: -
v_call: TRBV4-1
cdr3_nt: TGCGCCAGCAGCCCCGGACAGGGGGCAAATTCACCCCTCCACTTT
cdr3_aa: CASSPGQGANSPLHF

j_call: TRBJ1-5
d_call: -
clone_size: few
v_call: TRBV2
cdr3_nt: TGTGCCAGCAGTGAAACTTCTTCCAGGGTTCAGCCCCAGCATTTT
cdr3_aa: CASSETSSRVQPQHF

j_call: TRBJ2-2
d_call: -
clone_size: -
v_call: TRBV28
cdr3_nt: TGTGCCAGCCAGGGGCCGAACACCGGGGAGCTGTTTTTT
cdr3_aa: CASQGPNTGELFF

j_call: TRBJ1-5
d_call: -
clone_size: -
v_call: TRBV6-5
cdr3_nt: TGTGCCAGCAGTAGCACAGGCTACCCCAATCAGCCCCAGCATTTT
cdr3_aa: CASSSTGYPNQPQHF

j_call: TRBJ2-7
d_call: -
clone_size: -
v_call: TRBV9
cdr3_nt: TGTGCCAGCAGCGTAGGAGGGGGAACCTACGAGCAGTACTTC
cdr3_aa: CASSVGGGTYEQYF

j_call: TRBJ1-3
d_call: TRBD1
clone_size: -
v_call: TRBV28
cdr3_nt: TGTGCCAGCAGTTTAGAGGGACAGGGAGGAAACACCATATATTTT
cdr3_aa: CASSLEGQGGNTIYF

j_call: TRBJ2-6
d_call: TRBD1
clone_size: -
v_call: TRBV2
cdr3_nt: TGTGCCAGCAGGTCTGGACAGGGGCCTTCTGGGGCCAACGTCCTGACTTTC
cdr3_aa: CASRSGQGPSGANVLTF

j_call: TRBJ1-5
d_call: -
clone_size: -
v_call: TRBV11-2
cdr3_nt: TGTGCCAGCAGCTTAGGCGGGGGAAGTAATCAGCCCCAGCATTTT
cdr3_aa: CASSLGGGSNQPQHF

j_call: TRBJ2-1
d_call: TRBD1
clone_size: -
v_call: TRBV9
cdr3_nt: TGTGCCAGCAGCGTAGGGACAGGGAACTACAATGAGCAGTTCTTC
cdr3_aa: CASSVGTGNYNEQFF

j_call: TRBJ1-1
d_call: -
clone_size: -
v_call: TRBV7-6
cdr3_nt: TGTGCCAGCAGCTTTCATCAGGAGGCGAACACTGAAGCTTTCTTT
cdr3_aa: CASSFHQEANTEAFF

j_call: TRBJ1-4
d_call: TRBD1
clone_size: once
v_call: TRBV6-5
cdr3_nt: TGTGCCAGCAGTTTGACAGGGGTTTGGGATGAAAAACTGTTTTTT
cdr3_aa: CASSLTGVWDEKLFF